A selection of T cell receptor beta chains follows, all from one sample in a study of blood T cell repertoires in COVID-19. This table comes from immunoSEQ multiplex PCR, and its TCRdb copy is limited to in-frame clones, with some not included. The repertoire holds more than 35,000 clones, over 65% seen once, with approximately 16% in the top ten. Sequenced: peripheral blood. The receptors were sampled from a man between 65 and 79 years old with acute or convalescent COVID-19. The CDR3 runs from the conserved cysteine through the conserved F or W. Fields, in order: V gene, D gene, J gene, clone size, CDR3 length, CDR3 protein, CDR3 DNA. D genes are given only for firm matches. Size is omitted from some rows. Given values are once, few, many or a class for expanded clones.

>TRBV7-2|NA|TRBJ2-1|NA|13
CASSLARSREQFF
TGTGCCAGCAGCTTAGCCCGGTCGAGGGAGCAGTTCTTC
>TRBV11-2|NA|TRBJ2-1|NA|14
CASSLVGAGSEQFF
TGTGCCAGCAGCTTGGTTGGGGCGGGATCTGAGCAGTTCTTC
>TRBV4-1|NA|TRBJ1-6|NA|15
CASSQVWQNNSPLHF
TGCGCCAGCAGCCAAGTTTGGCAGAATAATTCACCCCTCCACTTT
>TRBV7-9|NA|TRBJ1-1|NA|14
CASSSDTVNTEAFF
TGTGCCAGCAGCTCCGACACGGTGAACACTGAAGCTTTCTTT
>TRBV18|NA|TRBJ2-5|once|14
CASSPAAYQETQYF
TGTGCCAGCTCACCAGCAGCGTACCAAGAGACCCAGTACTTC
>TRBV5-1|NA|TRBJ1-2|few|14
CASSLLQGGYGYTF
TGCGCCAGCAGCTTACTTCAGGGAGGCTATGGCTACACCTTC
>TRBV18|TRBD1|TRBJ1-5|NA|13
CASGTGPNQPQHF
TGTGCCAGCGGGACAGGCCCTAATCAGCCCCAGCATTTT
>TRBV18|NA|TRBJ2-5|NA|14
CASSPHAGVETQYF
TGTGCCAGCTCACCACATGCAGGGGTAGAGACCCAGTACTTC
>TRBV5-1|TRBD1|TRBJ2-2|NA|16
CASSPPGQGRAGELFF
TGCGCCAGCAGCCCTCCGGGACAGGGAAGGGCCGGGGAGCTGTTTTTT
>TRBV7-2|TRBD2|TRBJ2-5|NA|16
CASSFPSGRAEETQYF
TGTGCCAGCAGCTTCCCCAGCGGGAGGGCCGAAGAGACCCAGTACTTC
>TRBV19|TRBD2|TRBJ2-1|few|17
CASSISTGASGGNEQFF
TGTGCCAGTAGTATATCAACAGGGGCTAGCGGGGGGAATGAGCAGTTCTTC
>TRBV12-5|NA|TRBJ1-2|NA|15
CASGLPTDSACGYTF
TGTGCTAGTGGTTTGCCTACAGACAGCGCCTGCGGCTACACCTTC
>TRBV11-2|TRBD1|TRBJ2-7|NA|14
CASSRPGQGYEQYF
TGTGCCAGCAGCCGTCCGGGACAGGGTTACGAGCAGTACTTC
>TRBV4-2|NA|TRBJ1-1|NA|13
CASSHGEDTEAFF
TGTGCCAGCAGCCATGGCGAGGACACTGAAGCTTTCTTT
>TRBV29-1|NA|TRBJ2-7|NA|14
CSVEADRPLREQYF
TGCAGCGTTGAAGCGGACAGACCCTTAAGAGAGCAGTACTTC
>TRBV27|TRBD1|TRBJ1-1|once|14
CASSRTGMNTEAFF
TGTGCCAGCAGTAGGACAGGGATGAACACTGAAGCTTTCTTT
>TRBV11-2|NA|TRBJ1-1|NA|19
CASSLSPDKNQVGDTEAFF
TGTGCCAGCAGCTTATCACCCGACAAGAATCAAGTAGGGGACACTGAAGCTTTCTTT
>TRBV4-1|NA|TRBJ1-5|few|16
CASSQDFGRVGQPQHF
TGCGCCAGCAGCCAAGATTTTGGCAGGGTCGGTCAGCCCCAGCATTTT
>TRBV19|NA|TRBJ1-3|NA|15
CASSIADRISDTIYF
TGTGCCAGTAGTATCGCTGACAGGATAAGCGACACCATATATTTT
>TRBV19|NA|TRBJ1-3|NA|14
CASLSGGIGNTIYF
TGTGCCAGTCTCTCGGGGGGAATCGGAAACACCATATATTTT
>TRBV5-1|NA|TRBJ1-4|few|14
CASSLNSGGEKLFF
TGCGCCAGCAGCTTGAACTCCGGAGGGGAAAAACTGTTTTTT
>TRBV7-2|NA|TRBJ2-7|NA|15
CASSLGRVPSYEQYF
TGTGCCAGCAGCTTAGGGAGGGTCCCCTCCTACGAGCAGTACTTC
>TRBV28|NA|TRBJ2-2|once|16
CASSQLPGLNTGELFF
TGTGCCAGCAGTCAACTACCGGGACTGAACACCGGGGAGCTGTTTTTT
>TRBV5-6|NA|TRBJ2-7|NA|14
CASSRGFSSYEQYF
TGTGCCAGCAGCCGGGGTTTTAGCTCCTACGAGCAGTACTTC
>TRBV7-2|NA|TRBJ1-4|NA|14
CASSLAGANEKLFF
TGTGCCAGCAGCCTTGCGGGGGCTAATGAAAAACTGTTTTTT
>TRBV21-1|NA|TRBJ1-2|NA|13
CASSKHRVYGYTF
TGTGCCAGCAGCAAGCACAGAGTCTATGGCTACACCTTC
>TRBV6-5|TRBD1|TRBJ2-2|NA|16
CASSYLRGLATGELFF
TGTGCCAGCAGTTACCTCAGGGGGCTGGCCACCGGGGAGCTGTTTTTT
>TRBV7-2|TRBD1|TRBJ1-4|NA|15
CASSLGDRVKEKLFF
TGTGCCAGCAGCTTAGGGGACAGGGTTAAAGAAAAACTGTTTTTT
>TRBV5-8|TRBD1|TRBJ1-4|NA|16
CASSPGFGTENEKLFF
TGTGCCAGCAGCCCAGGGTTTGGGACAGAAAATGAAAAACTGTTTTTT
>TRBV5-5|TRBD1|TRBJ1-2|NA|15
CASSFQDRTSYGYTF
TGTGCCAGCAGCTTTCAGGACAGGACTTCCTATGGCTACACCTTC
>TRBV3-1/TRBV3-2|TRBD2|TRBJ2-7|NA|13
CASSQEGTREQYF
TGTGCCAGCAGCCAAGAAGGGACTAGGGAGCAGTACTTC